Below are 19 T cell receptor beta chains sequenced from a single sample in a study of blood T cell repertoires in COVID-19. TCRdb's table, derived via immunoSEQ multiplex PCR, lists solely in-frame clones and lacks some. Of approximately 87,000 clones listed, roughly 80% are singletons. The source material was peripheral blood. The receptors shown here come from a woman of 80 years or more with acute or convalescent COVID-19.

This clone has a single count. The J gene is TRBJ1-5, the V gene TRBV6-5; no firm D call. The V gene lost 0 bases and the J gene lost 11 bases, with 17 bases spanning the gap. This CDR3 is 15 amino acids long. Per germline, CDR1 MNHEY and CDR2 SVGAGI. In DNA, the CDR3 is TGTGCCAGCAGTTACTCGATCCTGGAGAGTTCGTCCCAGCATTTT. It yields the protein CASSYSILESSSQHF.

About this clone itself: No conserved phenylalanine or tryptophan is present at the end of the CDR3, so a read error is the likely explanation. The DNA is omitted, as the CDR3 cannot be located on it reliably, and the CDR3 follows TCRdb's listing. The V and J genes are TRBV2 and TRBJ2-3; the D call in the table, TRBD2, was not verified against the DNA. The germline CDR1 and CDR2 sequences are SNHLY and FYNNEI. The CDR3 region is 13 residues in length, termini included. CDR3 residues: CASSKRTSGGLYE.

This chain links TRBV6-5 with TRBJ2-1, with 7 positions matching TRBD1. Losses at the gene ends were 2 bases for V and 8 bases for J; bases not matched to a gene: 9. The length of the CDR3 is 15 residues. Germline V gene sequence: CDR1 MNHEY, CDR2 SVGAGI. The CDR3 is CASSYTTGSQDEQFF. The CDR3 DNA reads TGTGCCAGCAGTTACACGACAGGGTCTCAGGATGAGCAGTTCTTC.

V and J are TRBV11-2 and TRBJ1-2; 11 bases are a match to TRBD1. V was pared by 1 base and J by 7 bases, with 11 bases of the junction left unmatched. The CDR3 loop spans 17 amino acids. Germline assignment: CDR1 SGHAT and CDR2 FQNNGV. The CDR3 region has the DNA TGTGCCAGCAGCTTAGCCCTATCCGGGACAGGGGGTTTTGGCTACACCTTC. Translation: CASSLALSGTGGFGYTF.

V gene TRBV2 combines with J gene TRBJ1-4; TRBD1 aligns across 7 bases. The CDR3 totals 16 residues. V trimming: 4 bases; J trimming: 8 bases; junction bases outside the gene matches: 13. Germline V gives CDR1 SNHLY, CDR2 FYNNEI. The CDR3 spells CASSGPGQIFSEKLFF. The CDR3 DNA sequence: TGTGCCAGCAGTGGACCGGGACAGATATTCTCGGAAAAACTGTTTTTT.

This clone occurred once. CDR3 residues: CAWSVRAGTTQSSYEQYF. The CDR3 DNA follows: TGTGCCTGGAGTGTACGGGCCGGGACAACCCAGAGCTCCTACGAGCAGTACTTC. V is TRBV30 and J is TRBJ2-7, with D perhaps TRBD1 (6 bases). CDR3 size: 18 residues. CDR1 GTSNPN and CDR2 SVGIG come from the germline V gene (reference sequence). The V end lost 0 bases, the J end lost 0 bases, and 21 bases lay between the germline ends.

This clone was observed once. The rearrangement uses TRBV12-5 and TRBJ2-3, with 9 bases lining up with TRBD1. The CDR3 loop spans 15 amino acids. In germline, CDR1 is LGHNT, CDR2 FRNRAP. V lost 3 bases, J lost 4 bases, and 5 bases stayed unmatched. CDR3 region: CASGLGTGWADTQYF. The DNA of the CDR3 is TGTGCTAGTGGTTTAGGGACAGGGTGGGCAGATACGCAGTATTTT. Full variable domain (missing parts from reference TRBV12-5 and TRBJ2-3): DARVTQTPRHKVTEMGQEVTMRCQPILGHNTVFWYRQTMMQGLELLAYFRNRAPLDDSGMPKDRFSAEMPDATLATLKIQPSEPRDSAVYFCASGLGTGWADTQYFGPGTRLTVL.

This chain uses TRBV28 with TRBJ2-4; D might be TRBD1 (5 bases). Germline assignment: CDR1 MDHEN and CDR2 SYDVKM. This CDR3 has 17 residues. V was shortened by 6 bases and J by 0 bases, with 18 bases between the two germline ends. CDR3 nucleotides: TGTGCCAGCAGCCGTCTGAGGCAGGGAAGAGCCAAAAACATTCAGTACTTC. Protein: CASSRLRQGRAKNIQYF.

This chain connects TRBV9 to TRBJ2-3; TRBD2 might be the D (7 bases). The germline CDR1 and CDR2 sequences are SGDLS and YYNGEE. V lost 4 bases, J lost 3 bases, and 18 bases lay in between. This CDR3 comprises 16 residues. This CDR3 is CASSPPGGSRTDTQYF. CDR3 in DNA: TGTGCCAGCAGCCCCCCGGGGGGCAGCCGAACAGATACGCAGTATTTT.

This rearrangement joins TRBV19 to TRBJ2-2, with 9 nucleotides matching TRBD1. Losses at the gene ends were 5 bases for V and 5 bases for J; bases not matched to a gene: 6. This CDR3 comprises 15 residues. The germline CDR1 and CDR2 sequences are LNHDA and SQIVND (reference sequence). This CDR3 is CASSRRDRDTGELFF. The CDR3 DNA follows: TGTGCCAGTAGTCGCCGGGACAGGGATACCGGGGAGCTGTTTTTT. Filled out from reference TRBV19 and TRBJ2-2, the complete variable domain reads DGGITQSPKYLFRKEGQNVTLSCEQNLNHDAMYWYRQDPGQGLRLIYYSQIVNDFQKGDIAEGYSVSREKKESFPLTVTSAQKNPTAFYLCASSRRDRDTGELFFGEGSRLTVL.

The chain recombines TRBV2 with TRBJ2-2, with D possibly TRBD1 on 5 matching bases. From germline, CDR1 is SNHLY and CDR2 FYNNEI. Trimming left V 4 bases short and J 4 bases short, with 13 bases between. The CDR3 contains 15 residues. In DNA form, the CDR3 reads TGTGCCAGCAGTGTTCGACAGCCTGCCACCGGGGAGCTGTTTTTT. It is translated as CASSVRQPATGELFF.

The chain has TRBV30 and TRBJ1-6; 9 nucleotides align to TRBD1. This CDR3 is built from 14 residues. Germline-derived CDR1 and CDR2 are GTSNPN and SVGIG (reference sequence). V was pared by 5 bases and J by 6 bases, with 5 bases of the junction left unmatched. The CDR3 protein is CAWAQGAINSPLHF. The DNA of the CDR3 is TGTGCCTGGGCACAGGGGGCGATTAATTCACCCCTCCACTTT.

This chain joins TRBV5-1 and TRBJ2-3, with 7 bases that match TRBD1. Looked up from germline, CDR1 is SGHRS and CDR2 is YFSETQ. With V trimmed by 4 bases and J by 2 bases, 7 bases remained unmatched. This CDR3 is built from 15 residues. CDR3 loop: CASSGTGQPTDTQYF. The CDR3 bases are TGCGCCAGCAGCGGGACGGGACAGCCCACAGATACGCAGTATTTT. The entire variable domain, with the rest obtained from reference TRBV5-1 and TRBJ2-3, is as follows: KAGVTQTPRYLIKTRGQQVTLSCSPISGHRSVSWYQQTPGQGLQFLFEYFSETQRNKGNFPGRFSGRQFSNSRSEMNVSTLELGDSALYLCASSGTGQPTDTQYFGPGTRLTVL.

V and J are TRBV9 and TRBJ1-4; possible D gene TRBD1, 5 bases. This CDR3 is built from 15 residues. V was pared by 0 bases and J by 8 bases, with 14 bases between. Germline V gene lookup returns CDR1 SGDLS and CDR2 YYNGEE. This CDR3 reads CASSVGPGREEKLFF. The CDR3, as DNA: TGTGCCAGCAGCGTAGGGCCGGGCAGGGAAGAAAAACTGTTTTTT.

This chain uses TRBV5-1 with TRBJ1-1; D is possibly TRBD1 (6 bases). The CDR3 contains 13 residues. Germline assignment: CDR1 SGHRS and CDR2 YFSETQ. The V gene lost 5 bases and the J gene lost 3 bases, with 11 bases spanning the gap. In nucleotides, the CDR3 is TGCGCCAGCAGAACAGGGCTGGACACTGAAGCTTTCTTT. The encoded protein is CASRTGLDTEAFF.

The chain carries TRBV3-1 (or the pseudogene TRBV3-2) and TRBJ2-1, with TRBD2 identical over 10 bases. J was trimmed by 6 bases and V by 4 bases; bases with no gene match: 15. The CDR3 extends over 18 amino acids. In germline, CDR1 is LGHDT, CDR2 YNNKEL (reference sequence). The CDR3 region has the DNA TGTGCCAGCAGCCTGATCCTCCTAGCGGGGGACCCCTTCAATGAGCAGTTCTTC. Translation gives CASSLILLAGDPFNEQFF.

The rearrangement joins TRBV2 to TRBJ1-5; D gene uncertain. This CDR3 has 13 residues. Germline V gene lookup returns CDR1 SNHLY and CDR2 FYNNEI. The V end lost 7 bases, the J end lost 0 bases, and 7 bases lay between the germline ends. The CDR3 loop is CASMRDSNQPQHF. The DNA for the CDR3 is TGTGCCAGCATGAGGGATAGCAATCAGCCCCAGCATTTT.

This clone occurred a few times. DNA of the CDR3: TGTGCCAGTAGTATACTGGGGACAGGGGGCACTGAAGCTTTCTTT. Its translation is CASSILGTGGTEAFF. The chain has TRBV19 and TRBJ1-1; TRBD1 matches 11 bases. The CDR3 loop spans 15 amino acids. V shed 2 bases, J shed 4 bases, and the junction held 3 bases outside the gene matches. CDR1 and CDR2 from the germline V gene are LNHDA and SQIVND (reference sequence).

This clone was observed a handful of times. J is TRBJ2-5 and V is TRBV30; TRBD2 might be the D (6 bases). From germline, CDR1 is GTSNPN and CDR2 SVGIG (reference sequence). Trimming removed 3 bases from V and 4 bases from J, with 9 bases in between. The CDR3 extends over 12 amino acids. The CDR3, as DNA: TGTGCCTGGAGCCCCGGGAGAGAGACCCAGTACTTC. Translation gives CAWSPGRETQYF.